This entry is about one TCR beta chain. Its antigen is currently unknown. This sample stems from a study of Ad26.COV2.S vaccination and SARS-CoV-2 variants. Broader study findings: Analyses that measured TCR breadth and depth may have underestimated total T cell responses. Vaccinated individuals (as opposed to placebo recipients) had higher spike-specific TCR breadth.

The CDR3 totals 13 residues. V gave up 5 bases and J gave up 5 bases; unmatched junction bases: 4. The germline V gene encodes CDR1 MNHEY and CDR2 SMNVEV (reference sequence). Assay: immunoSEQ multiplex PCR; the TCRdb copy retains only in-frame clones and omits some. This sample yields roughly 180,000 clones, of which around 88% are seen a single time; 5.5% to 6% belongs to the top ten. The receptor comes from a human donor who had recovered from COVID-19. The chain is built from TRBV27 and TRBJ2-5, with 8 bases fitting TRBD2. The sample consisted of peripheral blood, taken after recovery from COVID-19. The CDR3 is CASSPTSEETQYF. CDR3 in DNA: TGTGCCAGCAGTCCGACTAGCGAGGAGACCCAGTACTTC.